These T cell receptor beta chains were read from a single sample in a study of cytomegalovirus exposure and HLA in healthy donors. Libraries were prepared by immunoSEQ multiplex PCR; TCRdb keeps only in-frame clonotypes and omits some of them. Found here are just over 200,000 clones, more than 65% of them singletons; the top ten hold approximately 1.5%. Input material: PBMCs. Source of these receptors: a man between 50 and 59 years old in good health and CMV-seronegative. The CDR3 runs from the conserved cysteine through the conserved F or W. D genes are given only for firm matches. For some rows the clone size is stated as once, few or many, or as a class when expanded; others skip it.

j_gene	abundance	d_gene	v_gene	CDR3nt	CDR3aa
TRBJ2-5	-	-	TRBV11-2	TGTGCCAGCAGCTTAGATACACGGGTGCCCCAAGAGACCCAGTACTTC	CASSLDTRVPQETQYF
TRBJ2-3	-	-	TRBV25-1	TGTGCCAGCAGTGAGGGCCCCAGGCGAGCAGATACGCAGTATTTT	CASSEGPRRADTQYF
TRBJ2-1	-	-	TRBV7-8	TGTGCCAGCAGCCCTCTCGATGAGCAGTTCTTC	CASSPLDEQFF
TRBJ2-7	-	TRBD1	TRBV28	TGTGCCAGCAGAGACAGGGGCTACGAGCAGTACTTC	CASRDRGYEQYF
TRBJ1-1	-	-	TRBV2	TGTGCCAGCAGGACCAGGGGAGGGAGAACTGAAGCTTTCTTT	CASRTRGGRTEAFF
TRBJ1-2	-	-	TRBV27	TGTGCCAGCAGTTCGGGACTCTCCAATGGGGGCTACACCTTC	CASSSGLSNGGYTF
TRBJ2-5	-	-	TRBV7-8	TGTGCCAGCAGCTTAGGGTCCAGGGGCCAAGAGACCCAGTACTTC	CASSLGSRGQETQYF
TRBJ2-3	few	TRBD2	TRBV5-1	TGCGCCAGCAGCCCAACTAGCGGGAGAACAGATACGCAGTATTTT	CASSPTSGRTDTQYF
TRBJ2-7	-	TRBD2	TRBV9	TGTGCCAGCAGCGTATCACTAGCGGGAGAAAGCGACGAGCAGTACTTC	CASSVSLAGESDEQYF
TRBJ2-4	-	-	TRBV6-5	TGTGCCAGCAGTTATGGGGGCGTTTCGGGAAACATTCAGTACTTC	CASSYGGVSGNIQYF
TRBJ1-1	-	-	TRBV28	TGTGCCAGCAGAGGCAGGTACCCTGAAGCTTTCTTT	CASRGRYPEAFF
TRBJ1-1	-	TRBD1	TRBV7-9	TGTGCCAGCAGCTCACTGACAGGGGTTCTCACTGAAGCTTTCTTT	CASSSLTGVLTEAFF
TRBJ1-2	few	TRBD1	TRBV5-1	TGCGCCAGCAGCTGGGGGGACAGGGACTATGGCTACACCTTC	CASSWGDRDYGYTF
TRBJ1-4	-	-	TRBV9	TGTGCCAGCAGCGTAGACACACGAGAAAAACTGTTTTTT	CASSVDTREKLFF
TRBJ2-7	few	TRBD2	TRBV10-3	TGTGCCATCAGTGAGTCGAGTAGCGGGGGTTCCTACGAGCAGTACTTC	CAISESSSGGSYEQYF
TRBJ2-1	-	-	TRBV19	TGTGCCAGTAGTATAGGGGCGATCGGCAATGAGCAGTTCTTC	CASSIGAIGNEQFF
TRBJ1-6	-	-	TRBV6-5	TGTGCCAGCAGTTACGACAGCTCCTATAATTCACCCCTCCACTTT	CASSYDSSYNSPLHF
TRBJ2-1	-	TRBD1	TRBV18	TGTGCCAGCTCACCCGGACAGGTATCCTACAATGAGCAGTTCTTC	CASSPGQVSYNEQFF
TRBJ1-2	-	-	TRBV9	TGTGCCAGCGGGCATCCTAACTATGGCTACACCTTC	CASGHPNYGYTF
TRBJ2-5	-	-	TRBV7-3	TGTGCCAGCAGCGCCCTTAACGGCGTGGGCGAGACCCAGTACTTC	CASSALNGVGETQYF